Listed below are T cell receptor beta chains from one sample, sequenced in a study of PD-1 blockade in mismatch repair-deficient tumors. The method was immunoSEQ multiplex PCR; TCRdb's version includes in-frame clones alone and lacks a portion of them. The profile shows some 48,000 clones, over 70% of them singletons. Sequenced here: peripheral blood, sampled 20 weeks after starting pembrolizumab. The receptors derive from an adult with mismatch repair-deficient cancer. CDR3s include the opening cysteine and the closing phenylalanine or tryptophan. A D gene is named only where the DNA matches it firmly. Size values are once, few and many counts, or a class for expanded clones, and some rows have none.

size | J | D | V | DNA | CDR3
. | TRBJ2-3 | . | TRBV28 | TGTGCCAGCAGTTCCCAAGGAGATACGCAGTATTTT | CASSSQGDTQYF
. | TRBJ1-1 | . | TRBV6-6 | TGTGCCAGCACCGGGGACATCTCCACTGAAGCTTTCTTT | CASTGDISTEAFF
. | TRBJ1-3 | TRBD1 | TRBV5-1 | TGCGCCAGCAGCTCAGCAGGGGGGCAAGGAAACACCATATATTTT | CASSSAGGQGNTIYF
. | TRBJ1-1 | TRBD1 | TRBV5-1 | TGCGCCAGCAGCTTAGGACAGGGGACCACTGAAGCTTTCTTT | CASSLGQGTTEAFF
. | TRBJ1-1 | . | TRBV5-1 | TGCGCCAGCAGCTTGTCTAGAGGAAACTGGGGCACTGAAGCTTTCTTT | CASSLSRGNWGTEAFF
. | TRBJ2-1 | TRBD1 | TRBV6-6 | TGTGCCAGCAGAACAGGGGGCAGTGAGCAGTTCTTC | CASRTGGSEQFF
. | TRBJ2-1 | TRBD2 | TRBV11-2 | TGTGCCAGCAGCCTGAGGGGTAGCGGGTTCCACAATGAGCAGTTCTTC | CASSLRGSGFHNEQFF
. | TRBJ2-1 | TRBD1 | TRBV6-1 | TGTGCCAGCAGTGAGCAGGACAGGGGTTTTTGGAGCGAAGAGCAGTTCTTC | CASSEQDRGFWSEEQFF
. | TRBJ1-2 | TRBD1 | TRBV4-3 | TGCGCCAGCAGCCAGCCGGGACAGACCCTCGGTGGCTACACCTTC | CASSQPGQTLGGYTF
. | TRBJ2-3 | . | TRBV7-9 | TGTGCCAGCAGCCCGGGTGGTGGGGCCCAGTATTTT | CASSPGGGAQYF
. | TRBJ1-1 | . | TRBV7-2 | TGTGCCAGCAGCAGGGCCCTGAACACTGAAGCTTTCTTT | CASSRALNTEAFF
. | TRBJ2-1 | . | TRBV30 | TGTGCCTGGAGTGTACGAAAGCGAGTTGAGCAGTTCTTC | CAWSVRKRVEQFF
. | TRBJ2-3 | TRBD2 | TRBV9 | TGTGCCAGCAGCGCTAGCGGGCACACAGATACGCAGTATTTT | CASSASGHTDTQYF
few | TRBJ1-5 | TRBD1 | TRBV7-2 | TGTGCCAGCAGCTTAGGAGGGGGCGGTCAGCCCCAGCATTTT | CASSLGGGGQPQHF
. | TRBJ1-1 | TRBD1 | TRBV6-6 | TGTGCCAGCAGTTATAATCAGGGGGCGAGGCTCACTGAAGCTTTCTTT | CASSYNQGARLTEAFF
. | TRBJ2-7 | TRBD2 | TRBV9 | TGTGCCAGCAGCCCGGGACTAGCGGGAGGGCCAACCTACGAGCAGTACTTC | CASSPGLAGGPTYEQYF
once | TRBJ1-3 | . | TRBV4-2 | TGTGCCAGCAGCCAAGACAGGATCTCTGGAAACACCATATATTTT | CASSQDRISGNTIYF
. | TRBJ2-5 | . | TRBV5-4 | TGTGCCAGCAGCTTGAGACGGGAGACCCAGTACTTC | CASSLRRETQYF
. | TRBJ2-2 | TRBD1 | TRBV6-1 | TGTGCCAGCCCGGGACAGGGGGCGATCGGGGAGCTGTTTTTT | CASPGQGAIGELFF
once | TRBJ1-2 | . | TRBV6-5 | TGTGCCAGCAGTTACTCGGTCGGGCAAAGGGGTGGCTACACCTTC | CASSYSVGQRGGYTF